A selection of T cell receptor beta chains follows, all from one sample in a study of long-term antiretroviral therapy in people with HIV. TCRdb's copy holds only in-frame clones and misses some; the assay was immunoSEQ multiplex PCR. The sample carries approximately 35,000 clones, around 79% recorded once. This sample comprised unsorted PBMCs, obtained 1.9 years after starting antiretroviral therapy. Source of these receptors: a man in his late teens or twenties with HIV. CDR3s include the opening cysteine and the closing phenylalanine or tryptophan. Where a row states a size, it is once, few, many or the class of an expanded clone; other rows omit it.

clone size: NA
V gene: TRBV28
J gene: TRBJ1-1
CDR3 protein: CASSIDRVWGTEAFF

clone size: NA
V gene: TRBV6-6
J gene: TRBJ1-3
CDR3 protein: CASRGLDSYSGNTIYF

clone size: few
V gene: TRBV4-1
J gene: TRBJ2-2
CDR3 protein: CASSQGTGELFF

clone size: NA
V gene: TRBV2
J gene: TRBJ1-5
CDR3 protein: CASSEETGWNSNQPQHF

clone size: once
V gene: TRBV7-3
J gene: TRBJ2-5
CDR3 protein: CASSRLGEGETQYF

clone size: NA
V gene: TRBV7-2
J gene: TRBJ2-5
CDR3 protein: CASSLGSGLETQYF

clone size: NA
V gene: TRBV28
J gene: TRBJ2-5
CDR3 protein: CASRIPGYRTQYF

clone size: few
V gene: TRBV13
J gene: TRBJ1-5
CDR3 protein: CASSSAGQPQHF

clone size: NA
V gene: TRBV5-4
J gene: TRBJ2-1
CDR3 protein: CASSPAGDSSYNEQFF

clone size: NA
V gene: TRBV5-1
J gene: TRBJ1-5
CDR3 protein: CASSAGTGGQPQHF

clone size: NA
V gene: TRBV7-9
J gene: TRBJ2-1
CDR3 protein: CASSPRTSGGYNEQFF

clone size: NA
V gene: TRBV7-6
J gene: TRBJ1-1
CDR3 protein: CASSLARAGPNTEAFF

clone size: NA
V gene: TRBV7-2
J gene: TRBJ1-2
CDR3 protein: CASSLVAAYYGYTF

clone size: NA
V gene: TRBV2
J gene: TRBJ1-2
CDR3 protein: CASSRDINYGYTF

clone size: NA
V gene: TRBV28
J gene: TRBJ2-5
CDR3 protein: CASSLGAEFQETQYF

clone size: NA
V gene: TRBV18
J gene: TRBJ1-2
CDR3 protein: CASSPPGKAETGYTF

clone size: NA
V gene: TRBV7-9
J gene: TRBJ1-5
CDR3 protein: CASSWDANQPQHF

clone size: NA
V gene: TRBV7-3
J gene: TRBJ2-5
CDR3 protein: CASSLTGLAEETQYF

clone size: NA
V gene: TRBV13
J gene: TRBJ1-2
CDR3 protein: CASSLGQGGGYTF

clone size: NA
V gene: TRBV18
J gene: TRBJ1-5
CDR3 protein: CASSSPFEKLSNQPQHF

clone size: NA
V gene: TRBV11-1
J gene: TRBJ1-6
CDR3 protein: CASSSGTQAPLHF

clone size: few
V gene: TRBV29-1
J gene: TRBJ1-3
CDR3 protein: CSGRPSSGNTIYF

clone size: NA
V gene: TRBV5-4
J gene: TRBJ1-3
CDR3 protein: CASSQSTGAGNTIYF

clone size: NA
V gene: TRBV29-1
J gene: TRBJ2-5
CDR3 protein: CSGLGAEETQYF

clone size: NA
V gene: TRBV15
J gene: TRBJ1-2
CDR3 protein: CATSRESIWGYTF

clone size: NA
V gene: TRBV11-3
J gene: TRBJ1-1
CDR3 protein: CASSLTPNTEAFF

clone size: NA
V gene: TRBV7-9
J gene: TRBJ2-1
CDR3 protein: CASRHAYNEQFF

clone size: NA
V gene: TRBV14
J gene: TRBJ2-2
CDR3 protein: CASSQAPKRTVSGDTGELFF

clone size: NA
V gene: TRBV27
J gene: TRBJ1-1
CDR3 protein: CASSLTGRGGEAFF

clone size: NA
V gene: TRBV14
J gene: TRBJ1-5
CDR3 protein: CASSPVPGGPQHF

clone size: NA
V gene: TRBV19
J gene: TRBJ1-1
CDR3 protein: CASSILYSKAFF

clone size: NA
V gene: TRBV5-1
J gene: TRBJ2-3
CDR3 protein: CASSLDADTQYF

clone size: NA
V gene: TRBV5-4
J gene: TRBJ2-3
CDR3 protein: CASSLADTQYF

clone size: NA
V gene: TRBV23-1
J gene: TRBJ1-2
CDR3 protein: CASSQSKGQSNYGYTF

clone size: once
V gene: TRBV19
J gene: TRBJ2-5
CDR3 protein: CASSIGSRQETQYF

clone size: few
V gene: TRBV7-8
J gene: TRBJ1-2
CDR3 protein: CASSLARQGARGYTF

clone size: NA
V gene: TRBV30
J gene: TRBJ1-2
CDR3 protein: CALREPNYGYTF

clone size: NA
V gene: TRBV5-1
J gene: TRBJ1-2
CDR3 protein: CASSSGTGGLGYTF

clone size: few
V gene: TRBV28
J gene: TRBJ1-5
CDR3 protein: CASSLWEGTAARPQHF

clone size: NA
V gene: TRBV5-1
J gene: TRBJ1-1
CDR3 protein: CASSLDTNTEAFF

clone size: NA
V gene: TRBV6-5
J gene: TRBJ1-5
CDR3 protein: CASKGQDEQPQHF

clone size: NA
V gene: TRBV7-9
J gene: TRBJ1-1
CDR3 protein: CASSEGTYTEAFF

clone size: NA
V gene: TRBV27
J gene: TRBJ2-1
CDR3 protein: CASKLAGGYNEQFF

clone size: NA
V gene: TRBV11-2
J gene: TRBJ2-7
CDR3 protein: CASSLGSSYEQYF